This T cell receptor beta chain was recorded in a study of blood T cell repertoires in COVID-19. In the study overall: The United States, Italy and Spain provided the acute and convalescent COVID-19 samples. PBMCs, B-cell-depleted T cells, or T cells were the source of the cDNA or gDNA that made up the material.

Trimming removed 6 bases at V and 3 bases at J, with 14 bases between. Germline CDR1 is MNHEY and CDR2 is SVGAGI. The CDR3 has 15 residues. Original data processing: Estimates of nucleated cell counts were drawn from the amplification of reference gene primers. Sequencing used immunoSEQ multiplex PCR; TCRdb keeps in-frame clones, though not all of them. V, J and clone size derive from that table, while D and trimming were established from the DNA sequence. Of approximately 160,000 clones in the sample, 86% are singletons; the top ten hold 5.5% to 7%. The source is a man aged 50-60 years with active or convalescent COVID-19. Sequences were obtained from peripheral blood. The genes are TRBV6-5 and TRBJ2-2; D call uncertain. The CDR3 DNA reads TGTGCCAGCAGGAGTCGGAGTGCTGACACCGGGGAGCTGTTTTTT. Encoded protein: CASRSRSADTGELFF.